A single sample gave rise to the 15 T cell receptor beta chains below, sequenced in a study of long-term antiretroviral therapy in people with HIV. Survey-level immunoSEQ v3.0 assays were run. Libraries were prepared by immunoSEQ multiplex PCR; TCRdb keeps only in-frame clonotypes and omits some of them. The sample comprises about 28,000 clones, 80% to 90% of which are singletons, and approximately 10% rests with the top ten. The source was unsorted PBMCs, collected 3 years after starting antiretroviral therapy. The receptors shown here come from a man between 40 and 49 years old with HIV.

The CDR3 region has the DNA TGCGCCAGCAGGACAGGGATGTATCAGCCCCAGCATTTT. As protein: CASRTGMYQPQHF. The chain uses TRBV10-2 and TRBJ1-5, with 7 positions matching TRBD1. Germline trimming cut 6 bases from V and 5 bases from J; bases unmatched to any gene: 4. In germline, CDR1 is WSHSY, CDR2 SAAADI. CDR3 length: 13 residues.

The chain uses TRBV7-3 and TRBJ2-3, with 11 bases aligning to TRBD2. V gave up 7 bases and J gave up 6 bases; unmatched junction bases: 9. CDR1 and CDR2 from the germline V gene are SGHTA and FQGTGA. The CDR3 runs to 15 residues. The CDR3 is CASNLYSGRGDTQYF. DNA for the CDR3: TGTGCCAGCAACTTGTATAGCGGGAGGGGGGATACGCAGTATTTT.

The chain is built from TRBV19 and TRBJ2-7; maybe TRBD1 (5 bases). V was shortened by 7 bases and J by 2 bases, with 12 bases between the two germline ends. Germline V lookup: CDR1 LNHDA, CDR2 SQIVND (reference sequence). This CDR3 comprises 13 residues. The CDR3 nucleotides read TGTGCCAGTATATCAGGACAAACCTACGAGCAGTACTTC. Protein sequence: CASISGQTYEQYF.

The rearrangement uses TRBV4-3 and TRBJ2-1; the match to TRBD2 covers 14 bases. CDR1 and CDR2 (germline): LGHNA, YSLEER. This CDR3 region has 18 residues. With V trimmed by 3 bases and J by 4 bases, 8 bases remained unmatched. The CDR3 nucleotides read TGCGCCAGCAGCCAGGTCGGTGGGACTAGCGGGAGTTACAATGAGCAGTTCTTC. Translating it yields CASSQVGGTSGSYNEQFF.

The chain is built from TRBV6-1 and TRBJ2-3; 11 bases line up with TRBD2. Looked up from germline, CDR1 is MNHNS and CDR2 is SASEGT. The ends lost 3 bases at V and 2 bases at J; junction bases unmatched: 13. The CDR3 covers 19 residues. The DNA for the CDR3 is TGTGCCAGCAGTGAGGGGCGGCTAGCGGGGGGCAAAGTCACAGATACGCAGTATTTT. It yields the protein CASSEGRLAGGKVTDTQYF.

V gene TRBV9 combines with J gene TRBJ2-2; D ambiguous. The CDR3 extends over 17 amino acids. The germline CDR1 and CDR2 sequences are SGDLS and YYNGEE. V dropped 2 bases and J dropped 0 bases, with 14 bases sitting between them. The CDR3 sequence: CASSVQFRTANTGELFF. CDR3 sequence (DNA): TGTGCCAGCAGCGTCCAGTTTCGGACGGCGAACACCGGGGAGCTGTTTTTT.

The rearrangement uses TRBV5-6 and TRBJ2-1; 9 bases line up with TRBD2. Germline V CDR1 and CDR2: SGHDT, YYEEEE. V gave up 0 bases and J gave up 8 bases; unmatched junction bases: 9. The length of the CDR3 is 16 residues. CDR3 sequence reads: CASSLAVQREVDEQFF. The CDR3 nucleotides read TGTGCCAGCAGCTTGGCCGTTCAGCGGGAGGTTGATGAGCAGTTCTTC.

This clone was seen a single time. The chain joins TRBV7-9 to TRBJ1-1; 9 nucleotides align to TRBD1. In germline, CDR1 is SEHNR, CDR2 FQNEAQ (reference sequence). This CDR3 spans 13 amino acids. J was trimmed by 4 bases and V by 10 bases; bases with no gene match: 7. The CDR3: CATRQGGGTEAFF. The CDR3 coding sequence is TGTGCCACCAGACAGGGGGGTGGCACTGAAGCTTTCTTT.

The chain uses TRBV5-1 and TRBJ1-1, with 9 nucleotides matching TRBD1. CDR3 size: 17 residues. V shed 4 bases, J shed 4 bases, and the junction held 14 bases outside the gene matches. CDR1 is SGHRS and CDR2 is YFSETQ in the germline V gene. The CDR3 nucleotides are TGCGCCAGCAGCGCCTCCGTGGACAGGGGAGAAGGCACTGAAGCTTTCTTT. It translates to CASSASVDRGEGTEAFF.

This chain links TRBV28 with TRBJ2-6; TRBD1 matches at 9 bases. V lost 4 bases, J lost 19 bases, and 8 bases stayed unmatched. This CDR3 spans 12 amino acids. Germline values: CDR1 MDHEN, CDR2 SYDVKM. CDR3 in amino acids: CASSYGTGRATF. The CDR3 DNA is TGTGCCAGCAGTTATGGGACAGGGCGGGCCACTTTC.

This chain connects TRBV15 to TRBJ2-5; 11 bases line up with TRBD2. Unmatched junction bases numbered 9, after V lost 2 bases and J lost 4 bases. The CDR3 is 17 amino acids. In germline, CDR1 is LNHNV, CDR2 YYDKDF (reference sequence). The CDR3 DNA is TGTGCCACCAGCAGAACCCGAGGTCTAGCGGGAGGAGAGACCCAGTACTTC. The encoded protein is CATSRTRGLAGGETQYF.

V gene TRBV5-1 combines with J gene TRBJ2-2; maybe TRBD1 (5 bases). Germline V gene data show CDR1 as SGHRS and CDR2 as YFSETQ. The CDR3 extends over 15 amino acids. The ends were cut back, 0 bases at V and 1 base at J, with 7 bases in the middle. The CDR3 reads CASSLAQGNTGELFF. The CDR3 DNA sequence: TGCGCCAGCAGCTTGGCCCAGGGGAACACCGGGGAGCTGTTTTTT.

The chain recombines TRBV10-2 with TRBJ2-3, with 13 bases aligning to TRBD2. The V and J ends lost 6 bases and 1 base, in that order; junction bases with no gene match: 4. Germline CDR1 and CDR2: WSHSY and SAAADI. The CDR3 runs to 16 residues. In nucleotides, the CDR3 is TGCGCCAGCAGGACCGGACTAGCGGGAGGCACAGATACGCAGTATTTT. It is translated as CASRTGLAGGTDTQYF.

This chain's CDR3 is CASNGAGTSRTEQFF. The CDR3 DNA reads as TGCGCCAGCAATGGGGCCGGGACTAGCCGGACCGAGCAGTTCTTC. V usage is TRBV10-1 and J usage is TRBJ2-1, with 9 bases identical to TRBD2. This CDR3 has 15 amino acids. From germline, CDR1 is WNHNN and CDR2 SYGVQD (reference sequence). V lost 7 bases and J lost 10; bases outside the gene matches: 14.

The chain combines TRBV27 with TRBJ2-1; possibly TRBD1 or TRBD2 for D (5 bases each). The V gene lost 3 bases and the J gene lost 5 bases, with 11 bases spanning the gap. The germline CDR1 and CDR2 sequences are MNHEY and SMNVEV (reference sequence). The CDR3 length is 14 residues. This CDR3 is CASSLGPTNNEQFF. CDR3 DNA: TGTGCCAGCAGTTTGGGGCCGACTAACAATGAGCAGTTCTTC.